Each of the 29 T cell receptor beta chains below was sequenced from the same sample in a study of T cells in Graves' hyperthyroidism and ophthalmopathy. Regions amplified from RNA transcripts were the TCR beta CDR3 regions. The HTBI primer set served for first-round RT-PCR of the TCR CDR3. MiXCR, run by TCRdb on the multiplex PCR reads, gives a single entry per CDR3 protein. This sample carries hundreds of thousands of distinct CDR3 sequences, roughly 14% of them seen once, and the ten largest clones take over 3.5%. The sample comprised blood. These receptors came from a woman between 40 and 55 years old with Graves' ophthalmopathy.

This clonotype was seen only a few times. The chain combines TRBV11-2 with TRBJ2-7; possibly TRBD2 for D (7 bases). Trimming stripped 0 bases from V and 2 bases from J, with 11 bases between. The CDR3 length is 15 residues. Germline-derived CDR1 and CDR2 are SGHAT and FQNNGV. CDR3 sequence: CASSLEGGVPYEQYF. CDR3 DNA sequence: TGTGCCAGCAGCTTAGAAGGGGGGGTCCCCTACGAGCAGTACTTC.

This clonotype appeared many times. This rearrangement joins TRBV24-1 to TRBJ2-5; the D is unclear. The germline V gene encodes CDR1 KGHDR and CDR2 SFDVKD. The CDR3 totals 14 residues. Between the trimmed V and J ends, which lost 6 bases and 0 bases, there was a span of 10 bases. The DNA of the CDR3 is TGTGCCACCAGTCCACCGACGTACCAAGAGACCCAGTACTTC. It specifies CATSPPTYQETQYF.

This clonotype was seen repeatedly, ten times or more. The genes are TRBV11-2 and TRBJ1-5; D is unresolved. This CDR3 has 16 amino acids. Germline CDR1 reads SGHAT; CDR2 reads FQNNGV. The V gene lost 1 base and the J gene lost 1 base, with 11 bases spanning the gap. The CDR3 DNA follows: TGTGCCAGCAGCTTAGGAGGAGGGTTGAGCAATCAGCCCCAGCATTTT. Its protein product is CASSLGGGLSNQPQHF. The full variable domain, in which reference TRBV11-2 and TRBJ1-5 provide the parts outside the CDR3, is EAGVAQSPRYKIIEKRQSVAFWCNPISGHATLYWYQQILGQGPKLLIQFQNNGVVDDSQLPKDRFSAERLKGVDSTLKIQPAKLEDSAVYLCASSLGGGLSNQPQHFGDGTRLSIL.

This clonotype was seen only once. The chain recombines TRBV6-1 with TRBJ2-7, with 9 bases matching TRBD2. Germline assignment: CDR1 MNHNS and CDR2 SASEGT. The CDR3 contains 16 residues. V shed 7 bases and J 7 bases; nucleotides not matched to a gene: 17. CDR3 DNA sequence: TGTGCCAGCACCTACACCGGGGGACTAGCTGCGCGGGAGCAGTACTTC. Amino acids: CASTYTGGLAAREQYF.

V is TRBV6-1 and J is TRBJ1-2; 7 bases are shared with TRBD1. Germline CDR1 MNHNS, CDR2 SASEGT. V lost 7 bases and J lost 8; bases outside the gene matches: 7. The CDR3 length is 12 residues. CDR3 in DNA: TGTGCCAGCAACTCAGGGGGTTGGGGCTACACCTTC. Translating gives CASNSGGWGYTF.

This clonotype was counted at least ten times. The chain employs TRBV28 and TRBJ2-7; TRBD1 might be the D (6 bases). Per germline, CDR1 MDHEN and CDR2 SYDVKM. V shed 7 bases and J shed 1 base, with 14 bases lying between them. The CDR3 extends over 14 amino acids. This CDR3 reads CASIKGDTSYEQYF. CDR3 DNA sequence: TGTGCCAGCATCAAAGGGGACACATCCTACGAGCAGTACTTC.

In this sample, this clonotype turned up a few times. The rearrangement joins TRBV11-1 to TRBJ2-7; D gene unclear. Trimming removed 5 bases from V and 2 bases from J, with 22 bases in between. Germline-derived CDR1 and CDR2 are SGHAT and FQDESV (reference sequence). The CDR3 spans 17 residues. The CDR3 sequence: CASSLSSAQFTPYEQYF. The CDR3 DNA sequence: TGTGCCAGCAGCCTATCGTCAGCACAGTTTACCCCCTACGAGCAGTACTTC.

This clonotype was observed many times. CDR3 loop: CASSLDRVLNQPQHF. The CDR3 DNA follows: TGTGCCAGCAGTCTAGACAGGGTGCTCAATCAGCCCCAGCATTTT. The V gene is TRBV6-1, the J gene TRBJ1-5; 7 nucleotides align to TRBD1. The CDR3 has 15 amino acids. Per germline, CDR1 MNHNS and CDR2 SASEGT. J was trimmed by 3 bases and V by 5 bases; bases with no gene match: 7.

This clonotype has at least ten counts. This chain links TRBV28 with TRBJ1-2; D gene unclear. The CDR3 length is 12 residues. V dropped 7 bases and J dropped 3 bases, with 9 bases sitting between them. Germline values: CDR1 MDHEN, CDR2 SYDVKM. The CDR3 DNA sequence: TGTGCCAGCAACTCACGGGACTATGGCTACACCTTC. This sequence encodes CASNSRDYGYTF.

This clonotype was detected once. This chain uses TRBV28 with TRBJ2-2; the match to TRBD2 covers 9 bases. The CDR3 spans 18 residues. Germline loops: CDR1 MDHEN, CDR2 SYDVKM. V dropped 4 bases and J dropped 0; count of bases not matched to a gene: 9. CDR3 DNA: TGTGCCAGCAGTTCGAGACTAGCGGTCCTCCCGAACACCGGGGAGCTGTTTTTT. Protein: CASSSRLAVLPNTGELFF.

The rearrangement links TRBV6-1 to TRBJ1-1; a possible D gene is TRBD1 (5 bases). This CDR3 has 14 residues. Per germline, CDR1 MNHNS and CDR2 SASEGT. V was pared by 7 bases and J by 5 bases, with 17 bases between. The CDR3 nucleotides read TGTGCCAGCATCTCCCCCACAGGAGGAACTGAAGCTTTCTTT. It encodes CASISPTGGTEAFF.

This clonotype was recorded at least ten times. The CDR3 loop reads CASSSPRQGARGYTF. CDR3 nucleotide sequence: TGTGCCAGCAGTTCTCCGAGACAGGGGGCAAGGGGCTACACCTTC. This sequence joins TRBV28 and TRBJ1-2; 10 positions agree with TRBD1. The CDR3 covers 15 residues. V lost 4 bases, J lost 8 bases, and 10 bases stayed unmatched. Germline-derived CDR1 and CDR2 are MDHEN and SYDVKM.

This clonotype has a count of ten or more. This chain joins TRBV24-1 and TRBJ2-2; D is ambiguous. Germline V lookup: CDR1 KGHDR, CDR2 SFDVKD. The CDR3 length is 12 residues. Trimming removed 3 bases at V and 7 bases at J, with 5 bases between. CDR3 DNA sequence: TGTGCCACCAGTGATGGGTACGGGGAGCTGTTTTTT. It specifies CATSDGYGELFF.

This CDR3 reads CSASILAASSYEQYF. For the CDR3, the DNA is TGCAGTGCTAGCATCCTAGCGGCGAGCTCCTACGAGCAGTACTTC. The J gene is TRBJ2-7, the V gene TRBV20-1; 7 bases are shared with TRBD2. The ends lost 3 bases at V and 0 bases at J; junction bases unmatched: 8. The V gene's germline CDR1 is DFQATT and CDR2 SNEGSKA (reference sequence). The CDR3 is 15 amino acids.

This clonotype appeared many times. The chain joins TRBV27 to TRBJ1-5; D gene unclear. Germline loops: CDR1 MNHEY, CDR2 SMNVEV (reference sequence). V was trimmed by 4 bases and J by 4 bases, leaving 11 bases between them. CDR3 size: 14 residues. The CDR3 here is CASSYNSANQPQHF. The DNA for the CDR3 is TGTGCCAGCAGTTATAACAGCGCTAATCAGCCCCAGCATTTT.

A note on this clonotype: At one of its ends the junction is not consistent with the germline gene, which may arise from a read error. The V call is TRBV7-2, the J call TRBJ1-5, with 7 bases matching TRBD1. The CDR3 is made up of 15 amino acids. Germline CDR1 SGHTA, CDR2 FQGNSA. The CDR3 DNA follows: TGTGCCAGCAGCTTAGGGGCAGGGGGGCATCAGCCCAAGCATTTT. Translation: CASSLGAGGHQPKHF. Filled out from reference TRBV7-2 and TRBJ1-5, the complete variable domain reads GAGVSQSPSNKVTEKGKDVELRCDPISGHTALYWYRQSLGQGLEFLIYFQGNSAPDKSGLPSDRFSAERTGGSVSTLTIQRTQQEDSAVYLCASSLGAGGHQPKHFGDGTRLSIL.

Ten or more counts support this clonotype. V and J are TRBV12-3 or TRBV12-4 and TRBJ1-1, with 7 bases lining up with TRBD1. V lost 4 bases, J lost 6 bases, and 5 bases stayed unmatched. The CDR3 length is 13 residues. CDR3 DNA sequence: TGTGCCAGCAGTTCCCAGGGGGTCTCTGAAGCTTTCTTT. Translated: CASSSQGVSEAFF.

This clonotype has ten or more counts. The chain combines TRBV6-1 with TRBJ1-2; D may be TRBD1 (6 bases). The CDR3 runs 17 residues. Germline-derived CDR1 and CDR2 are MNHNS and SASEGT. Trimming stripped 1 base from V and 7 bases from J, with 22 bases between. For the CDR3, the DNA is TGTGCCAGCAGTGAAGGGGCAACAGGGTTGACGATCGGTGGCTACACCTTC. Translating gives CASSEGATGLTIGGYTF.

This clonotype was recorded at least ten times. The J gene is TRBJ2-5, the V gene TRBV25-1, with D perhaps TRBD1 or TRBD2 (5 bases each). The CDR3 length is 14 residues. CDR1 and CDR2 (germline): MGHDK, SYGVNS. Trimming took 5 bases from V and 5 from J, leaving 15 bases between them. The CDR3 region is CASSTGTLGETQYF. In DNA, the CDR3 is TGTGCCAGCAGTACCGGGACCTTAGGGGAGACCCAGTACTTC.

This clonotype was seen many times. J is TRBJ2-4 and V is TRBV19; D is ambiguous. Germline V gene sequence: CDR1 LNHDA, CDR2 SQIVND (reference sequence). This CDR3 has 12 amino acids. Trimming removed 3 bases from V and 9 bases from J, with 9 bases in between. The CDR3: CASSIPDAIQYF. CDR3 nucleotides: TGTGCCAGTAGTATTCCAGATGCCATTCAGTACTTC.

This clonotype turned up a few times. This chain connects TRBV11-1 to TRBJ2-7, with D perhaps assigned TRBD1 or TRBD2 (5 bases each). CDR1 is SGHAT and CDR2 is FQDESV in the germline V gene (reference sequence). The ends were cut back, 6 bases at V and 3 bases at J, with 21 bases in the middle. This CDR3 comprises 16 residues. The CDR3 nucleotides read TGTGCCAGCAGTCCAATCGGCCGGGACCTTCGCTACGAGCAGTACTTC. It codes for CASSPIGRDLRYEQYF.

This clonotype was seen many times. J is TRBJ2-2 and V is TRBV10-2; D is perhaps TRBD2 (6 bases). CDR1 and CDR2 from the germline V gene are WSHSY and SAAADI. The CDR3 length is 14 residues. V gave up 7 bases and J gave up 3 bases, with 12 bases separating them. CDR3 loop: CASTDSGYTGELFF. Written as DNA, the CDR3 is TGCGCCAGCACCGATAGCGGATACACCGGGGAGCTGTTTTTT.

This clonotype came up many times. J is TRBJ1-3 and V is TRBV9, with D tentatively TRBD1 (5 bases). This CDR3 region has 14 residues. Germline V gene data show CDR1 as SGDLS and CDR2 as YYNGEE. With 0 bases removed from V and 3 bases from J, the gap between germline ends came to 7 bases. The CDR3, as DNA: TGTGCCAGCAGCGTAGCAGGGAGTGGAAACACCATATATTTT. Translation gives CASSVAGSGNTIYF.

This clonotype was counted at least ten times. V is TRBV6-1 and J is TRBJ1-1, with TRBD1 identical over 7 bases. Unmatched junction bases numbered 11, after V lost 6 bases and J lost 4 bases. This CDR3 is built from 15 residues. Per the germline V gene, CDR1 is MNHNS and CDR2 is SASEGT. In DNA, the CDR3 is TGTGCCAGCAGGCCCAGACAGGGTTTCAGCACTGAAGCTTTCTTT. Its translation is CASRPRQGFSTEAFF.

This clonotype was recorded many times. The chain is built from TRBV7-2 and TRBJ2-7; 7 nucleotides match TRBD2. The CDR3 is 12 amino acids. V gave up 8 bases and J gave up 4 bases; unmatched junction bases: 5. The germline CDR1 and CDR2 sequences are SGHTA and FQGNSA. The CDR3 spells CASLAGEYEQYF. As DNA, the CDR3 is TGTGCCAGCCTTGCGGGAGAGTACGAGCAGTACTTC.

This chain joins TRBV19 and TRBJ2-6; D gene uncertain. CDR1 and CDR2 from the germline V gene are LNHDA and SQIVND (reference sequence). V lost 3 bases and J lost 0, with 12 bases in between. The CDR3 extends over 17 amino acids. Here the CDR3 reads CASSIRFVDSGANVLTF. The CDR3 bases are TGTGCCAGTAGTATTAGATTTGTGGACTCTGGGGCCAACGTCCTGACTTTC.

This clonotype was detected ten times or more. The chain combines TRBV29-1 with TRBJ2-2; 16 bases agree with TRBD2. The germline gives CDR1 SQVTM, CDR2 ANQGSEA. The CDR3 is made up of 16 amino acids. Trimming took 7 bases from V and 2 from J; bases not matched to a gene: 4. The DNA for the CDR3 is TGCAGCGCCGGGACTAGCGGGAGGGCTAACACCGGGGAGCTGTTTTTT. Translated: CSAGTSGRANTGELFF.

The chain recombines TRBV30 with TRBJ2-2; D remains unclear. The CDR3 has 14 residues. Germline loops: CDR1 GTSNPN, CDR2 SVGIG (reference sequence). V lost 2 bases and J lost 5, with 12 bases in between. The CDR3 region is CAWSLDILTGELFF. Here the CDR3 DNA reads TGTGCCTGGAGTCTGGATATTTTAACCGGGGAGCTGTTTTTT.

The gene calls are TRBV30 and TRBJ1-3; TRBD1 agrees at 8 bases. The trim removed 4 bases at V and 3 bases at J, leaving 5 bases unmatched. The CDR3 runs 14 residues. CDR1 GTSNPN and CDR2 SVGIG come from the germline V gene (reference sequence). The CDR3 DNA reads TGTGCCTGGATGACGGACAGGGTTGGAAACACCATATATTTT. Its protein is CAWMTDRVGNTIYF.